This T cell receptor (beta chain) appears in the sequencing data of a study of cytomegalovirus exposure and HLA in healthy donors. The PCR ran on 60 Vbeta and 13 Jbeta primers. Generated by immunoSEQ multiplex PCR, the TCRdb table keeps only in-frame clones and is missing some. The table for this sample gives over 55,000 clones. V was clipped by 7 bases and J by 3 bases; unmatched bases: 3. The germline gives CDR1 WNHNN, CDR2 SYGVQD (reference sequence). The CDR3 spans 13 residues. The TCR originated in a boy aged 5-17 years in good health and CMV-seronegative. Sequencing was carried out using PBMCs. This chain uses TRBV10-1 with TRBJ1-1, with 9 positions matching TRBD1. The CDR3 bases are TGCGCCAGCAACCGACAGGGGGACACTGAAGCTTTCTTT. The encoded protein is CASNRQGDTEAFF.